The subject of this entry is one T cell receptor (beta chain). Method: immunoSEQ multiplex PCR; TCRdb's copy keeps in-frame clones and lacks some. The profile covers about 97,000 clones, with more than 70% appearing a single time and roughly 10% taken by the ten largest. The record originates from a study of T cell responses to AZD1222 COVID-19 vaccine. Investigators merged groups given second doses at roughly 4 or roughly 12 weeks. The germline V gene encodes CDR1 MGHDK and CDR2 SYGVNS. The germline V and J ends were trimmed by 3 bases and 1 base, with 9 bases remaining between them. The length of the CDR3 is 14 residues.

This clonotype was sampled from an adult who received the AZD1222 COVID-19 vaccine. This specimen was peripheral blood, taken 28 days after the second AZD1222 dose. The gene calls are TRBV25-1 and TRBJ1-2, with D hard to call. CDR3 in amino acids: CASSDGTSNYGYTF. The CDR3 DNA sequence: TGTGCCAGCAGTGACGGTACAAGTAACTATGGCTACACCTTC.